These T cell receptor beta chains were read from a single sample in a study of blood T cells in healthy people across ages. Via MiXCR, TCRdb re-called the 5' RACE reads, giving one row per CDR3 protein. The sample consists of about a million distinct CDR3 sequences, 35% to 40% of them appearing once. Specimen: blood. The receptors were sampled from a man younger than 35 in good health. Each CDR3 is given with its conserved first and last residue. The order of the fields is V gene, clone size, CDR3 protein. Expanded clones get a size class; other rows say once, few or many, or leave the size out.

TRBV2 few CASPQPSGSDYGYTF
TRBV20-1 many CSAPDRGAINQPQHF
TRBV4-3 many CASSQGNYGYTF
TRBV19 - CASSISAGGTYEQYF
TRBV7-9 - CATVQTGSTEAFF
TRBV7-3 - CASSVKRDTEAFF
TRBV28 - CASSLPSSSYNEQFF
TRBV3-1 few CASTQSVSSYNEQFF
TRBV4-1 few CASSQDLGQGIGEQFF
TRBV20-1 - CSAFGRSSYNSPLHF
TRBV12-3/TRBV12-4 many CASSLFGGLSYEQYF
TRBV3-1 - CASSQGYPGAQPQHF
TRBV6-6 few CASSYSMLGLGYTF
TRBV29-1 - CSVEAGAFSTDTQYF
TRBV5-4 - CASSLAGGPLSTDTQYF
TRBV20-1 - CSASGLAGGGEQFF
TRBV4-1 - CASSVQAGGLDTQYF
TRBV3-1 few CASSQDRGRLGSPLHF
TRBV9 few CASSVGVLSEQFF
TRBV7-2 - CASSWGFDLYTEAFF
TRBV6-5 - CASSYSSPTWGNQPQHF
TRBV4-3 few CASSQGLLGAKNIQYF
TRBV27 - CASSLSLNNGQFF
TRBV28 - CASSSKPTGRETQYF
TRBV24-1 few CATSDPRGAYEQYF
TRBV4-3 - CASSVGTSGNVDEQFF
TRBV12-3/TRBV12-4 - CASSPSGGWTEAFF
TRBV2 many CASHSSGRQTQYF
TRBV6-1 - CASSPWDRGYEQYF
TRBV28 many CASEQGRYGYTF
TRBV10-3 - CAISDRTGLTDTQYF
TRBV14 - CASSQGPSRQISTDTQYF
TRBV3-1 - CASGQYRDQPQHF
TRBV20-1 - CSAGRGAGHNEQFF
TRBV27 few CASSLSAGVTDTQYF
TRBV6-6 - CASMGVLDRPQETQYF
TRBV4-3 few CASSQEPAGLVADTQYF
TRBV30 once CAWSVEFSSGANVLTF
TRBV12-3/TRBV12-4 few CASSFHPLGTYFGYTF
TRBV4-1 once CTSSLGLGLSEQFF
TRBV12-3/TRBV12-4 many CASSTGSTLYGYTF
TRBV7-3 - CASRDPQENTGELFF
TRBV20-1 - CSALAGRSYNEQFF
TRBV12-3/TRBV12-4 few CASSLGLGEAGTEAFF
TRBV9 few CASSANPGLVSSDTQYF
TRBV20-1 few CSARGDASGGTSTDTQYF
TRBV7-8 - CASSFGDSTEYGYTF
TRBV20-1 - CSAPPRDRQETQYF
TRBV7-2 - CASSLEAGGLIYNEQYF